This TCR beta chain was profiled in a study of human T cells and chemical hapten exposure. From germline, CDR1 is MNHEY and CDR2 SVGEGT. The CDR3 length is 14 residues. The V end lost 9 bases, the J end lost 6 bases, and 18 bases lay between the germline ends. Library construction involved attaching unique molecular identifiers to individual cDNA molecules, which allowed quantitative, reproducible TCR counting. TCRdb ran MiXCR on the RACE reads and lists one entry per CDR3 protein. The sample shows 100,000 or so distinct CDR3 sequences, 11% of them seen only once. Time point specified: patch test 2, 6 weeks after DPC sensitization. Specified treatment: therapeutic diphenylcyclopropenone sensitization with weekly scalp DPC.

The chain links TRBV6-2 or TRBV6-3 to TRBJ2-1; either TRBD1 or TRBD2 may supply D (5 bases each). The sequenced sample was whole blood, obtained in connection with sensitization to the hapten diphenylcyclopropenone (DPC). The clonotype was recovered from a man aged 35-49 years with alopecia areata. Some clones in this sample may be carry-over from other donors' samples. The CDR3 here is CASITGAPRNEQFF. In DNA, the CDR3 is TGTGCCAGTATTACCGGGGCTCCTCGCAATGAGCAGTTCTTC.